What follows are 28 T cell receptor beta chains derived from one specimen sequenced in a study of shared clonotypes between healthy human individuals. The table came from immunoSEQ multiplex PCR; TCRdb's copy has only in-frame clones and leaves some out. Seen here are over 2 million clones, around 90% observed once, and the top ten hold 0.3% to 0.45%. Sequences were obtained from naive CD4+ T cells from PBMCs. The subset: CD45RA+ positively selected. These receptors originate from a man between 18 and 35 years old in good health. Some clones in this sample may be carry-over from other donors' samples.

This sequence joins TRBV27 and TRBJ2-7; a possible D gene is TRBD2 (6 bases). Germline CDR1 reads MNHEY; CDR2 reads SMNVEV (reference sequence). CDR3 size: 16 residues. The ends were cut back, 7 bases at V and 0 bases at J, with 19 bases in the middle. CDR3 amino acids: CASMSRRDRSSYEQYF. The CDR3 DNA follows: TGTGCCAGCATGTCCCGGAGGGACCGGAGCTCCTACGAGCAGTACTTC.

As regards this clone: Other nucleotide sequences from this sample produce the same CDR3. CDR3 nucleotide sequence: TGTGCCAGCAGCGTAGTAAGCGGGAGGTCCTACAATGAGCAGTTCTTC. This translates into CASSVVSGRSYNEQFF. The chain carries TRBV9 and TRBJ2-1; 9 bases line up with TRBD2. V lost 0 bases and J lost 1; bases outside the gene matches: 2. The CDR3 has 16 amino acids. CDR1 and CDR2 from the germline V gene are SGDLS and YYNGEE. Based on the CDR3 plus reference TRBV9 and TRBJ2-1, the full variable domain is DSGVTQTPKHLITATGQRVTLRCSPRSGDLSVYWYQQSLDQGLQFLIQYYNGEERAKGNILERFSAQQFPDLHSELNLSSLELGDSALYFCASSVVSGRSYNEQFFGPGTRLTVL.

The chain recombines TRBV11-2 with TRBJ2-7, with 8 bases that match TRBD2. Germline values: CDR1 SGHAT, CDR2 FQNNGV. J lost 3 bases, V lost 7 bases, and 11 bases had no gene match. The length of the CDR3 is 15 residues. The CDR3 DNA follows: TGTGCCAGCACCCAACCGACGGGGGGGTTCTACGAGCAGTACTTC. This gives the protein CASTQPTGGFYEQYF.

This sequence joins TRBV7-2 and TRBJ1-3; 10 bases align to TRBD1. The CDR3 spans 16 residues. Trimming took 6 bases from V and 4 from J; bases not matched to a gene: 9. CDR1 and CDR2 from the germline V gene are SGHTA and FQGNSA. The CDR3 here is CASRTGTGVSGNTIYF. DNA for the CDR3: TGTGCCAGCAGAACCGGGACAGGGGTTTCAGGAAACACCATATATTTT.

V and J are TRBV28 and TRBJ1-5; the D is unclear. V shed 6 bases and J shed 6 bases, with 9 bases lying between them. Per the germline V gene, CDR1 is MDHEN and CDR2 is SYDVKM. The CDR3 has 12 residues. In DNA, the CDR3 is TGTGCCAGCAGGATTACGGGTCAGCCCCAGCATTTT. Protein product: CASRITGQPQHF.

J is TRBJ2-3 and V is TRBV5-4, with unresolved D. V dropped 0 bases and J dropped 8 bases, with 16 bases sitting between them. The CDR3 extends over 15 amino acids. CDR1 and CDR2 (germline): SGHNT, YYREEE (reference sequence). CDR3 loop: CASSLAGLVSGTQYF. The CDR3 coding sequence is TGTGCCAGCAGCTTGGCCGGGTTAGTCTCGGGTACGCAGTATTTT.

This chain links TRBV6-5 with TRBJ2-1; 9 nucleotides align to TRBD2. Per the germline V gene, CDR1 is MNHEY and CDR2 is SVGAGI. The CDR3 totals 15 residues. Trimming cost V 4 bases and J 9 bases; bases outside gene matches: 10. CDR3 amino acids: CASSSPSGVLSEQFF. As DNA, the CDR3 is TGTGCCAGCAGTTCCCCTAGCGGGGTGCTTAGTGAGCAGTTCTTC.

This clone was counted a single time. DNA for the CDR3: TGCGCCAGCAGCTTCCCGGCTAGCGGGAGGGGTGAGCAGTTCTTC. Amino acids: CASSFPASGRGEQFF. This sequence joins TRBV5-1 and TRBJ2-1; 12 bases fit TRBD2. V lost 2 bases, J lost 9 bases, and 6 bases stayed unmatched. Germline V gives CDR1 SGHRS, CDR2 YFSETQ. The CDR3 is 15 residues long.

In regard to this clone: Other nucleotide sequences from this sample produce the same CDR3. The V and J genes are TRBV28 and TRBJ2-7; D gene ambiguous. The length of the CDR3 is 14 residues. In germline, CDR1 is MDHEN, CDR2 SYDVKM. Between the trimmed V and J ends, which lost 3 bases and 0 bases, there was a span of 9 bases. The chain's CDR3 is CASSFAHNSYEQYF. The CDR3 DNA is TGTGCCAGCAGTTTCGCGCACAACTCCTACGAGCAGTACTTC.

V gene TRBV2 combines with J gene TRBJ2-1; 10 nucleotides line up with TRBD1. Germline V gene sequence: CDR1 SNHLY, CDR2 FYNNEI. V lost 6 bases and J lost 9; bases outside the gene matches: 5. There are 13 residues in the CDR3. Here the CDR3 reads CASSQGQGIEQFF. The CDR3, as DNA: TGTGCCAGCAGCCAGGGACAGGGGATTGAGCAGTTCTTC.

The chain employs TRBV6-5 and TRBJ1-3, with TRBD1 as a possible D gene (5 bases). The CDR3 consists of 14 residues. Trimming took 7 bases from V and 2 from J, leaving 12 bases between them. Germline CDR1 and CDR2: MNHEY and SVGAGI. The CDR3 DNA is TGTGCCAGCACCCCACGGGGGGCTGGAAACACCATATATTTT. Residues: CASTPRGAGNTIYF.

The V gene is TRBV5-1, the J gene TRBJ2-5, with 7 bases matching TRBD1. This CDR3 has 14 residues. Germline CDR1 is SGHRS and CDR2 is YFSETQ. V was pared by 3 bases and J by 5 bases, with 7 bases of the junction left unmatched. CDR3 sequence (DNA): TGCGCCAGCAGCTCAAGACAGGGCTGGGAGACCCAGTACTTC. Its translation: CASSSRQGWETQYF.

V usage is TRBV4-1 and J usage is TRBJ2-7; 8 nucleotides line up with TRBD1. Trimming cost V 1 base and J 5 bases; bases outside gene matches: 1. Germline V lookup: CDR1 MGHRA, CDR2 YSYEKL. This CDR3 is 13 amino acids long. CDR3 in DNA: TGCGCCAGCAGCCAAGCGGACAGGGACGAGCAGTACTTC. Translation: CASSQADRDEQYF.

This clone was counted only a few times. The rearrangement links TRBV6-5 to TRBJ1-1; TRBD1 is a possible D gene (6 bases). Germline CDR1 and CDR2: MNHEY and SVGAGI. Trimming removed 2 bases from V and 9 bases from J, with 13 bases in between. The CDR3 spans 13 residues. The CDR3 nucleotides are TGTGCCAGCAGTTACACAGTAGGACAGAAAGCTTTCTTT. Residues: CASSYTVGQKAFF.

A few counts support this clone. The chain links TRBV19 to TRBJ2-4; perhaps D is TRBD1 or TRBD2 (5 bases each). In germline, CDR1 is LNHDA, CDR2 SQIVND (reference sequence). The CDR3 totals 17 residues. V lost 5 bases and J lost 1, with 18 bases in between. CDR3 residues: CASSPYNVGTAKNIQYF. CDR3 bases: TGTGCCAGTAGTCCGTACAACGTAGGGACGGCCAAAAACATTCAGTACTTC.

The chain recombines TRBV7-9 with TRBJ2-2, with D perhaps matching TRBD1 (6 bases). The V end lost 1 base, the J end lost 5 bases, and 8 bases lay between the germline ends. The germline V gene encodes CDR1 SEHNR and CDR2 FQNEAQ (reference sequence). The CDR3 loop spans 14 amino acids. The CDR3 DNA sequence: TGTGCCAGCAGCTTAGAGGGGGTTACCGGGGAGCTGTTTTTT. It translates to CASSLEGVTGELFF.

In DNA, the CDR3 is TGTGCCAGCAGCCCCTACGGCAATGAGCAGTTCTTC. Its protein is CASSPYGNEQFF. The chain couples TRBV11-2 to TRBJ2-1; no clear D. The V end was cut by 5 bases, the J end by 6 bases, with 8 bases between. Germline V lookup: CDR1 SGHAT, CDR2 FQNNGV. The CDR3 is made up of 12 amino acids.

This clone appeared a single time. The chain links TRBV7-3 to TRBJ2-5; TRBD2 matches at 7 bases. CDR3 length: 16 amino acids. Per the germline V gene, CDR1 is SGHTA and CDR2 is FQGTGA. V lost 5 bases and J lost 4; bases outside the gene matches: 13. CDR3 region: CASSPGVAGFSETQYF. The DNA for the CDR3 is TGTGCCAGCAGCCCTGGGGTAGCGGGCTTTTCAGAGACCCAGTACTTC.

The chain has TRBV6-6 and TRBJ2-7; TRBD1 matches at 8 bases. The CDR3 is made up of 12 amino acids. The germline V gene has CDR1 MNHNY and CDR2 SVGAGI (reference sequence). The V gene end was trimmed by 6 bases and the J gene end by 8 bases; junction bases not matched to a gene: 6. This CDR3 is CASSGQGWKQYF. The CDR3 bases are TGTGCCAGCAGCGGACAGGGCTGGAAGCAGTACTTC.

Comments on this clone: This same CDR3 is encoded by further DNA sequences in the sample. This rearrangement joins TRBV5-1 to TRBJ2-3; D unresolved. Trimming stripped 0 bases from V and 2 bases from J, with 7 bases between. This CDR3 contains 14 residues. Germline values: CDR1 SGHRS, CDR2 YFSETQ. CDR3 bases: TGCGCCAGCAGCTTGGAGGGTTCCACAGATACGCAGTATTTT. This encodes CASSLEGSTDTQYF.

The chain joins TRBV10-2 to TRBJ2-7, with D perhaps matching TRBD2 (6 bases). Trimming removed 5 bases at V and 3 bases at J, with 14 bases between. CDR1 and CDR2 (germline): WSHSY, SAAADI. The CDR3 loop spans 14 amino acids. CDR3 DNA sequence: TGCGCCAGCAGTACTAGCCGGGGTTTCTACGAGCAGTACTTC. This encodes CASSTSRGFYEQYF.

J is TRBJ2-7 and V is TRBV4-3; 8 bases are shared with TRBD1. Germline V gene lookup returns CDR1 LGHNA and CDR2 YSLEER. The CDR3 sequence is 18 residues long. Unmatched junction bases numbered 13, after V lost 3 bases and J lost 0 bases. In DNA form, the CDR3 reads TGCGCCAGCAGCCAGGAACCCGGGACAGGAGCCTCCTCCTACGAGCAGTACTTC. Its translation is CASSQEPGTGASSYEQYF.

J is TRBJ2-7 and V is TRBV5-1; D may correspond to TRBD1 or TRBD2 (6 bases each). This CDR3 has 15 amino acids. V was shortened by 3 bases and J by 3 bases, with 16 bases between the two germline ends. Germline CDR1 reads SGHRS; CDR2 reads YFSETQ. CDR3 in DNA: TGCGCCAGCAGCTCCGGAGGGGGGACCCTCTACGAGCAGTACTTC. Its translation is CASSSGGGTLYEQYF.

CDR3: CASSPDQHKETQYF. For the CDR3, the DNA is TGTGCCAGCAGCCCTGACCAGCACAAAGAGACCCAGTACTTC. The gene calls are TRBV9 and TRBJ2-5; D is ambiguous. Trimming removed 4 bases at V and 3 bases at J, with 13 bases between. Germline CDR1 and CDR2: SGDLS and YYNGEE. This CDR3 comprises 14 residues.

The gene calls are TRBV6-5 and TRBJ2-4; D is perhaps TRBD1 (6 bases). From germline, CDR1 is MNHEY and CDR2 SVGAGI. V lost 2 bases to trimming and J lost 5 bases, with 13 bases between them. This CDR3 spans 15 amino acids. As DNA, the CDR3 is TGTGCCAGCAGTTACCAGGGGCTGGGGGAAAACATTCAGTACTTC. It is translated as CASSYQGLGENIQYF.

In its sample, this clone was seen once. The chain couples TRBV7-9 to TRBJ1-1, with D perhaps TRBD1 (6 bases). The length of the CDR3 is 15 residues. V was clipped by 3 bases and J by 1 base, with 12 bases between them. CDR1 is SEHNR, CDR2 FQNEAQ, per germline (reference sequence). DNA for the CDR3: TGTGCCAGCAGCTTTGGGGGGGCTCCGAACACTGAAGCTTTCTTT. Its translation: CASSFGGAPNTEAFF.

The count of this clone is one. Different DNA sequences within this sample yield the same CDR3. The chain carries TRBV28 and TRBJ1-3; TRBD1 aligns across 7 bases. CDR1 and CDR2 from the germline V gene are MDHEN and SYDVKM. V shed 6 bases and J 1 base; nucleotides not matched to a gene: 3. This CDR3 is built from 14 residues. The CDR3 bases are TGTGCCAGCAGACAGGGGTCTTCTGGAAACACCATATATTTT. This translates into CASRQGSSGNTIYF.

There are a few counts of this clone. This chain links TRBV7-2 with TRBJ1-5; no definite D call. Germline assignment: CDR1 SGHTA and CDR2 FQGNSA. CDR3 size: 15 residues. Trimming stripped 6 bases from V and 0 bases from J, with 12 bases between. The CDR3 DNA follows: TGTGCCAGCAGTTATGCCGCGTCTAGCAATCAGCCCCAGCATTTT. The encoded protein is CASSYAASSNQPQHF.